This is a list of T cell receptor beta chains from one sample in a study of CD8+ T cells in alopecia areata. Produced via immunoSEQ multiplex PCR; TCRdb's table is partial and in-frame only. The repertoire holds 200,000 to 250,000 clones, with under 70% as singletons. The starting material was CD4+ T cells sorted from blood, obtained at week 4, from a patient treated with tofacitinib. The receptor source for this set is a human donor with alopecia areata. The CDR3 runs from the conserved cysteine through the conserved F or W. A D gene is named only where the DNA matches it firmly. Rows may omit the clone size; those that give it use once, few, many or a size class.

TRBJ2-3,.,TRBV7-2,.,CASSFRGAEDTQYF,TGTGCCAGCAGCTTTAGGGGGGCCGAAGATACGCAGTATTTT
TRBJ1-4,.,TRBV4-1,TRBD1,CASSQGGAGGSTNEKLFF,TGCGCCAGCAGCCAGGGAGGGGCAGGGGGAAGCACTAATGAAAAACTGTTTTTT
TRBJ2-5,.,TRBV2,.,CASSLKTQYF,TGTGCCAGCAGTTTGAAGACCCAGTACTTC
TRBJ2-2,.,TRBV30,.,CAWNGQLLGGELFF,TGTGCCTGGAACGGACAGTTATTGGGCGGGGAGCTGTTTTTT
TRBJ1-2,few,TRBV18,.,CASSPTPGADGYTF,TGTGCCAGCTCCCCCACCCCAGGTGCGGATGGCTACACCTTC
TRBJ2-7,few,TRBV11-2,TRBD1,CASSPGQGIYEQYF,TGTGCCAGCAGCCCTGGACAGGGAATCTACGAGCAGTACTTC
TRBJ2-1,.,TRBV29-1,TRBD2,CSVSAGGVLNEQFF,TGCAGCGTTTCCGCGGGGGGAGTCCTCAATGAGCAGTTCTTC
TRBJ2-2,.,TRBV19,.,CASDSGVNTGELFF,TGTGCCAGTGACTCAGGGGTGAACACCGGGGAGCTGTTTTTT
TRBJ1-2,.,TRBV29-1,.,CSVPGYTF,TGCAGCGTGCCGGGGTACACCTTC
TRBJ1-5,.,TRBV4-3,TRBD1,CASSQDRGQVRPQHF,TGCGCCAGCAGCCAAGATCGTGGACAGGTTCGGCCCCAGCATTTT
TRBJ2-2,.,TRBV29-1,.,CSVEVNTGELFF,TGCAGCGTTGAAGTGAACACCGGGGAGCTGTTTTTT
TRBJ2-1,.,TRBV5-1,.,CASSFEGDYNEQFF,TGCGCCAGCAGCTTTGAAGGGGACTACAATGAGCAGTTCTTC
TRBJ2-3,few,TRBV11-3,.,CASSLDSRTKDTQYF,TGTGCCAGCAGCTTAGACTCGAGGACTAAGGATACGCAGTATTTT
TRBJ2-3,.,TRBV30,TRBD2,CACHLFGGDTQYF,TGTGCCTGCCATCTCTTCGGGGGGGATACGCAGTATTTT
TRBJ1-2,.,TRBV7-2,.,CASSSVGYYGYTF,TGTGCCAGCAGCTCCGTTGGGTACTATGGCTACACCTTC
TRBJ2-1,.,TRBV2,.,CASNPGDGSYNEQFF,TGTGCCAGCAACCCGGGGGACGGCTCCTACAATGAGCAGTTCTTC
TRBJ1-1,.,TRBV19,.,CASTARYNTEAFF,TGTGCCAGTACCGCCCGATACAACACTGAAGCTTTCTTT
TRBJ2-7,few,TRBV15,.,CATSRNLDHEQYF,TGTGCCACCAGCAGGAACTTAGACCACGAGCAGTACTTC
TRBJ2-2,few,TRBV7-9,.,CASSRTSGGNTGELFF,TGTGCCAGCAGCCGCACCAGCGGAGGGAACACCGGGGAGCTGTTTTTT
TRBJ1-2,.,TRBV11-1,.,CASSSTGRPRRYTF,TGTGCCAGCAGCTCGACAGGACGCCCGAGGCGCTACACCTTC
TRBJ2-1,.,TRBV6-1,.,CASRLNNEQFF,TGTGCCAGCAGGCTAAACAATGAGCAGTTCTTC
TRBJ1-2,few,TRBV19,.,CASTEAFKGYTF,TGTGCCAGTACCGAGGCCTTTAAGGGCTACACCTTC
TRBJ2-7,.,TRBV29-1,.,CSVDSGKSYEQYF,TGCAGCGTTGACTCGGGCAAGTCCTACGAGCAGTACTTC
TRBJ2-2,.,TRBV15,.,CATSRVTSGELFF,TGTGCCACCAGCAGAGTTACCTCCGGGGAGCTGTTTTTT
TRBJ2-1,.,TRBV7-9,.,CASSLEEFEQFF,TGCGCCAGCAGCTTGGAAGAGTTTGAGCAGTTCTTC
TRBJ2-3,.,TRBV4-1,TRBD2,CASSPWTSGDSDTQYF,TGCGCCAGCAGCCCATGGACTAGCGGGGATTCAGATACGCAGTATTTT
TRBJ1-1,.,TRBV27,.,CASSPGVLNTEAFF,TGTGCCAGCAGTCCCGGGGTCCTGAACACTGAAGCTTTCTTT
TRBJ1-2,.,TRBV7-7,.,CASSTRRMRVFGYTF,TGTGCTAGCAGCACCCGGCGCATGAGGGTGTTTGGCTACACCTTC
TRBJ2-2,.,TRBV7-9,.,CASSPALGATGELFF,TGTGCCAGCAGCCCCGCTCTGGGTGCCACCGGGGAGCTGTTTTTT
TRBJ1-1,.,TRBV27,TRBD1,CASSPRQGRNTEAFF,TGTGCCAGCAGTCCACGACAGGGGAGAAACACTGAAGCTTTCTTT
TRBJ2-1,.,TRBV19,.,CASRASHSYNEQFF,TGTGCCAGCCGGGCGAGTCACTCCTACAATGAGCAGTTCTTC
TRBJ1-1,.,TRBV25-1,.,CASSGRDDYTEAFF,TGTGCCAGCAGTGGTCGGGACGACTACACTGAAGCTTTCTTT
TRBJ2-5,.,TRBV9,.,CASSVATFGGLGETQYF,TGTGCCAGCAGCGTAGCTACGTTTGGGGGGCTCGGAGAGACCCAGTACTTC
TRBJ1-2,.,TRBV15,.,CATSRDRRGTNYGYTF,TGTGCCACCAGCAGAGATCGTCGGGGGACTAACTATGGCTACACCTTC
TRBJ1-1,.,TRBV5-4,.,CASSFGGAEAFF,TGTGCCAGCAGCTTTGGGGGGGCCGAAGCTTTCTTT
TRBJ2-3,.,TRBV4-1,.,CASSRLPDTQYF,TGCGCCAGCAGCCGATTGCCGGATACGCAGTATTTT
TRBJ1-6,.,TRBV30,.,CAWGERSPLHF,TGTGCCTGGGGCGAGAGATCACCCCTCCACTTT
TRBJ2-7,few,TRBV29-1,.,CSVGGTRYEQYF,TGCAGCGTTGGGGGGACTCGCTACGAGCAGTACTTC
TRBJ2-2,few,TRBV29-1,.,CSVDAGPGPGINTGELFF,TGCAGCGTTGATGCTGGGCCGGGGCCAGGGATTAACACCGGGGAGCTGTTTTTT
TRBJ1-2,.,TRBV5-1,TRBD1,CASSLGQGGYGYTF,TGCGCCAGCAGCTTGGGACAGGGAGGCTATGGCTACACCTTC
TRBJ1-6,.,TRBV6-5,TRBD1,CASSPRGNSPLHF,TGTGCCAGCAGTCCCAGGGGGAATTCACCCCTCCACTTT
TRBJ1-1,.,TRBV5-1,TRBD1,CASSPWDRESDTEAFF,TGCGCCAGCAGCCCTTGGGACAGGGAGTCGGACACTGAAGCTTTCTTT
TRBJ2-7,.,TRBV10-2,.,CASRDGGSYEQYF,TGCGCCAGCAGGGACGGGGGATCCTACGAGCAGTACTTC
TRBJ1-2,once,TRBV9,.,CASSVSVGDRGYTF,TGTGCCAGCAGCGTATCTGTCGGGGATAGGGGCTACACCTTC
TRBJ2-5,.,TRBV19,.,CASSISGGETQYF,TGTGCCAGTAGTATATCAGGTGGAGAGACCCAGTACTTC
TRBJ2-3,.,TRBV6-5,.,CASRSGPGADTQYF,TGTGCCAGCAGAAGCGGGCCGGGCGCAGATACGCAGTATTTT
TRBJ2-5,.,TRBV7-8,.,CASSSGQKYQETQYF,TGTGCCAGCAGCTCAGGACAGAAGTACCAAGAGACCCAGTACTTC
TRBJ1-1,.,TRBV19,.,CASTPDALMNTEAFF,TGTGCCAGTACCCCAGACGCTCTCATGAACACTGAAGCTTTCTTT
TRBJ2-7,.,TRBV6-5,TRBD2,CASSPGIAGTYEQYF,TGTGCCAGCAGTCCCGGGATAGCGGGTACCTACGAGCAGTACTTC
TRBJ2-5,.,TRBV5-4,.,CASSKGLYQETQYF,TGTGCCAGCAGTAAAGGACTTTACCAAGAGACCCAGTACTTC
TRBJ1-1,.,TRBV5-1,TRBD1,CASSRTGLLTEAFF,TGCGCCAGCAGCCGGACAGGGCTCCTGACTGAAGCTTTCTTT